This T cell receptor (beta chain) is from a study of shared clonotypes between healthy human individuals. This CDR3 is 13 amino acids long. Germline assignment: CDR1 SGHNT and CDR2 YYREEE (reference sequence). The V gene end was trimmed by 5 bases and the J gene end by 5 bases; junction bases not matched to a gene: 6. Here immunoSEQ multiplex PCR was the method, and the copy in TCRdb shows in-frame clones only, minus some. The sample has approximately 2,200,000 clones, more than 85% seen once. Naive CD8 isolation took CD45RO-negative cells positively selected for CCR7 and excluded terminally differentiated effector memory CD45RA+ cells.

The source material was naive CD8+ T cells from PBMCs. The chain has TRBV5-4 and TRBJ1-1; 7 nucleotides align to TRBD1. The clonotype originates from a man between 18 and 29 years old in good health. Some clones in this sample may be carry-over from other donors' samples. CDR3 protein: CASSLTGRTEAFF. Here the CDR3 DNA reads TGTGCCAGCAGTTTGACAGGGAGAACTGAAGCTTTCTTT.